This passage covers 28 T cell receptor beta chains from one sample sequenced in a study of lymphopenia after photon versus proton radiotherapy. Assay: immunoSEQ multiplex PCR; the TCRdb copy retains only in-frame clones and omits some. The sample includes roughly 53,000 clones, about 83% of them seen just once. The sequencing used peripheral blood, collected from a patient treated with photon-based radiotherapy. The receptor source for this set is a man in his fifties or sixties with gastric cancer.

V gene TRBV7-9 combines with J gene TRBJ1-4, with D maybe TRBD1 (6 bases). The CDR3 totals 14 residues. V lost 4 bases, J lost 12 bases, and 18 bases lay in between. Germline V lookup: CDR1 SEHNR, CDR2 FQNEAQ (reference sequence). This CDR3 is CASSSQGGFFELFF. The CDR3 DNA follows: TGTGCCAGCAGCTCTCAAGGGGGTTTCTTCGAACTGTTTTTT.

The J gene is TRBJ2-3, the V gene TRBV5-6; 12 bases fit TRBD1. Germline V gene data show CDR1 as SGHDT and CDR2 as YYEEEE. With V trimmed by 3 bases and J by 3 bases, 8 bases remained unmatched. This CDR3 has 17 amino acids. CDR3 sequence reads: CASSSRRGQGATDTQYF. In nucleotides, the CDR3 is TGTGCCAGCAGCTCCCGGCGGGGACAGGGGGCAACAGATACGCAGTATTTT.

This chain connects TRBV28 to TRBJ1-5, with a weak D call TRBD1 (5 bases). Per the germline V gene, CDR1 is MDHEN and CDR2 is SYDVKM. The V gene lost 6 bases and the J gene lost 5 bases, with 11 bases spanning the gap. The CDR3 runs 13 residues. The CDR3 nucleotides are TGTGCCAGCAGACAGGACATTTATCAGCCCCAGCATTTT. It translates to CASRQDIYQPQHF.

The chain is built from TRBV4-1 and TRBJ2-1; 10 bases fit TRBD1. Germline CDR1 reads MGHRA; CDR2 reads YSYEKL. This CDR3 has 15 residues. The J segment lost 5 bases and the V segment lost 4 bases, leaving 5 bases of the junction unmatched. This chain's CDR3 is CASSRQGAIDNEQFF. CDR3 nucleotide sequence: TGCGCCAGCAGCCGACAGGGGGCAATAGACAATGAGCAGTTCTTC.

In its sample, this clone was seen a few times. This sequence joins TRBV6-5 and TRBJ2-1; 12 bases fit TRBD2. Germline V gene data show CDR1 as MNHEY and CDR2 as SVGAGI. The CDR3 extends over 16 amino acids. The V segment lost 4 bases and the J segment 3 bases; nucleotides outside the gene matches: 4. The CDR3 loop is CASSSQLAGGYNEQFF. In DNA, the CDR3 is TGTGCCAGCAGTTCCCAACTAGCGGGAGGCTACAATGAGCAGTTCTTC.

This clone was seen once. The CDR3: CASSQDNRVDTQYF. As DNA, the CDR3 is TGTGCCAGCAGCCAAGATAACAGGGTGGATACGCAGTATTTT. V usage is TRBV4-2 and J usage is TRBJ2-3, with D possibly TRBD1 on 6 matching bases. The length of the CDR3 is 14 residues. V shed 0 bases and J shed 6 bases, with 10 bases lying between them. Germline assignment: CDR1 LGHNA and CDR2 YNFKEQ.

This chain uses TRBV11-2 with TRBJ1-2, with D perhaps matching TRBD1 (5 bases). Germline CDR1 and CDR2: SGHAT and FQNNGV. CDR3 length: 13 residues. V was shortened by 6 bases and J by 6 bases, with 14 bases between the two germline ends. CDR3: CASSPGAWNGYTF. The CDR3 region has the DNA TGTGCCAGCAGTCCCGGGGCCTGGAATGGCTACACCTTC.

The chain has TRBV7-9 and TRBJ1-4, with 10 bases that match TRBD1. The J segment lost 7 bases and the V segment lost 4 bases, leaving 3 bases of the junction unmatched. The CDR3 runs to 14 residues. Germline V CDR1 and CDR2: SEHNR, FQNEAQ (reference sequence). The CDR3 DNA follows: TGTGCCAGCAGCTACGGGACAGGGGTTGAAAAACTGTTTTTT. Amino acid sequence: CASSYGTGVEKLFF.

A few counts support this clone. The J gene is TRBJ2-5, the V gene TRBV2; TRBD1 might be the D (6 bases). V shed 8 bases and J shed 1 base, with 20 bases lying between them. The length of the CDR3 is 16 residues. The germline V gene has CDR1 SNHLY and CDR2 FYNNEI. CDR3 nucleotides: TGTGCCAGCCTGAACCACAGGGCCCTGTCCCAAGAGACCCAGTACTTC. It specifies CASLNHRALSQETQYF.

The J gene is TRBJ2-7, the V gene TRBV5-4; 9 bases agree with TRBD1. The CDR3 has 14 amino acids. V dropped 3 bases and J dropped 5; count of bases not matched to a gene: 6. Germline loops: CDR1 SGHNT, CDR2 YYREEE (reference sequence). CDR3 DNA: TGTGCCAGCAGCTCCGCGGACAGGGGAGACGAGCAGTACTTC. Its protein is CASSSADRGDEQYF.

V gene TRBV5-1 combines with J gene TRBJ2-1; the match to TRBD2 covers 9 bases. The germline V gene has CDR1 SGHRS and CDR2 YFSETQ. The trim removed 0 bases at V and 2 bases at J, leaving 3 bases unmatched. This CDR3 is 16 amino acids long. The CDR3 sequence is CASSLAAGGAYNEQFF. The CDR3 nucleotides read TGCGCCAGCAGCTTGGCAGCGGGAGGTGCCTACAATGAGCAGTTCTTC.

The chain combines TRBV10-3 with TRBJ2-3; D unresolved. CDR1 and CDR2 (germline): ENHRY, SYGVKD. The CDR3 spans 11 residues. The germline V and J ends were trimmed by 4 bases and 5 bases, with 4 bases remaining between them. The CDR3: CAISAEDTQYF. CDR3 DNA: TGTGCCATCAGTGCGGAAGATACGCAGTATTTT.

V gene TRBV4-1 combines with J gene TRBJ1-1; D not certain. V lost 1 base, J lost 0 bases, and 12 bases lay in between. CDR3 size: 16 residues. Germline CDR1 reads MGHRA; CDR2 reads YSYEKL. CDR3 in DNA: TGCGCCAGCAGCCAAGTCCACAGAATTATGAACACTGAAGCTTTCTTT. Its protein is CASSQVHRIMNTEAFF.

For the CDR3, the DNA is TGTGCCAGCAGCTCGGAAGGTCGGGGCCAGCCCCAGCATTTT. Its translation: CASSSEGRGQPQHF. The chain combines TRBV5-5 with TRBJ1-5, with D possibly matching TRBD1 (5 bases). Trimming cost V 3 bases and J 7 bases, with 14 bases left between them. CDR1 and CDR2 from the germline V gene are SGHKS and YYEKEE (reference sequence). This CDR3 has 14 amino acids.

This clone occurred a few times. The chain recombines TRBV2 with TRBJ1-1; no clear D. V was pared by 6 bases and J by 4 bases, with 9 bases between. The V gene's germline CDR1 is SNHLY and CDR2 FYNNEI. This CDR3 is built from 12 residues. CDR3 in DNA: TGTGCCAGCAGGGAGGGTCCCACTGAAGCTTTCTTT. Translated, it gives CASREGPTEAFF.

The chain uses TRBV5-1 and TRBJ2-7; TRBD1 aligns across 7 bases. The CDR3 runs 11 residues. With 0 bases clipped from V and 9 bases from J, the junction kept 0 bases outside the gene matches. Germline loops: CDR1 SGHRS, CDR2 YFSETQ. DNA of the CDR3: TGCGCCAGCAGCTTGGAGGGGGCGCAGTACTTC. This encodes CASSLEGAQYF.

The chain has TRBV7-2 and TRBJ1-5; D not certain. In germline, CDR1 is SGHTA, CDR2 FQGNSA. The CDR3 has 12 residues. V was pared by 3 bases and J by 7 bases, with 7 bases between. In DNA, the CDR3 is TGTGCCAGCAGCTTTGACGTCCAGCCCCAGCATTTT. Residues: CASSFDVQPQHF.

This chain joins TRBV9 and TRBJ1-3; 7 nucleotides agree with TRBD1. Trimming at V came to 3 bases and at J to 2 bases, leaving 8 bases not matched to a gene. CDR3 length equals 16 residues. CDR1 and CDR2 (germline): SGDLS, YYNGEE. The DNA of the CDR3 is TGTGCCAGCAGCGCCCGACAGGGAACAACTGGAAACACCATATATTTT. This sequence encodes CASSARQGTTGNTIYF.

The chain recombines TRBV5-8 with TRBJ2-7, with 12 bases aligning to TRBD2. CDR1 and CDR2 (germline): SGHTS, YDEGEE. V lost 0 bases, J lost 7 bases, and 8 bases stayed unmatched. CDR3 length: 16 residues. The DNA for the CDR3 is TGTGCCAGCAGCTTGGCCAACCTAGCGGGAGGGCGGGAGCAGTACTTC. Its translation is CASSLANLAGGREQYF.

This chain uses TRBV7-8 with TRBJ2-7; D remains unclear. In germline, CDR1 is SGHVS, CDR2 FQNEAQ. Trimming cost V 3 bases and J 3 bases, with 18 bases left between them. CDR3 length: 16 residues. The CDR3 nucleotides are TGTGCCAGCAGCTTGTACGGCTATGCCCGAAACTACGAGCAGTACTTC. Residues: CASSLYGYARNYEQYF.

The chain is built from TRBV9 and TRBJ2-7, with TRBD1 matching 7 bases. CDR1 is SGDLS, CDR2 YYNGEE, per germline. This CDR3 is built from 14 residues. The V segment lost 3 bases and the J segment 1 base; nucleotides outside the gene matches: 4. The CDR3 DNA is TGTGCCAGCAGCGACCGGGACAGTTCCTACGAGCAGTACTTC. It yields the protein CASSDRDSSYEQYF. Full variable domain (missing parts from reference TRBV9 and TRBJ2-7): DSGVTQTPKHLITATGQRVTLRCSPRSGDLSVYWYQQSLDQGLQFLIQYYNGEERAKGNILERFSAQQFPDLHSELNLSSLELGDSALYFCASSDRDSSYEQYFGPGTRLTVT.

This CDR3 is CASSLVGFGTGELFF. The CDR3, as DNA: TGTGCCAGCAGCTTGGTTGGATTCGGGACCGGGGAGCTGTTTTTT. The J gene is TRBJ2-2, the V gene TRBV5-5, with D unclear. The CDR3 length is 15 residues. Germline V gene sequence: CDR1 SGHKS, CDR2 YYEKEE (reference sequence). Trimming removed 0 bases from V and 5 bases from J, with 11 bases in between.

The chain links TRBV11-2 to TRBJ1-1; D remains unclear. The CDR3 runs to 15 residues. CDR1 SGHAT and CDR2 FQNNGV come from the germline V gene. Deletions cut 1 base from V and 0 bases from J, with 9 bases between. CDR3 in DNA: TGTGCCAGCAGCTTAGTCGGGCAGGTGAACACTGAAGCTTTCTTT. Translated, it gives CASSLVGQVNTEAFF.

This chain uses TRBV5-1 with TRBJ1-2; D may be TRBD1 (6 bases). CDR3 length: 14 residues. V gave up 0 bases and J gave up 4 bases, with 10 bases separating them. Germline CDR1 is SGHRS and CDR2 is YFSETQ. The CDR3 DNA follows: TGCGCCAGCAGCTTGGACGGGGGCGGCTATGGCTACACCTTC. Translating it yields CASSLDGGGYGYTF.

The chain is built from TRBV2 and TRBJ2-7; D is ambiguous. Trimming took off 2 bases at V and 0 bases at J, with 8 bases between the two ends. Germline CDR1 and CDR2: SNHLY and FYNNEI. The CDR3 has 14 residues. DNA for the CDR3: TGTGCCAGCAGTGAAAGGATGAGCTCCTACGAGCAGTACTTC. Encoded protein: CASSERMSSYEQYF.

The CDR3 region has the DNA TGTGCCAGTAGTCGAGTCGACAGGGGGGACAATCAGCCCCAGCATTTT. Its protein is CASSRVDRGDNQPQHF. This chain joins TRBV19 and TRBJ1-5, with TRBD1 matching 9 bases. The V and J ends lost 5 bases and 3 bases, in that order; junction bases with no gene match: 8. CDR3 length: 16 amino acids. Germline V gene sequence: CDR1 LNHDA, CDR2 SQIVND (reference sequence).

This clone was detected only once. Additional DNA sequences in this sample encode the identical CDR3. CDR3 sequence reads: CSVESYNEQFF. CDR3 bases: TGCAGCGTTGAAAGCTACAATGAGCAGTTCTTC. The chain carries TRBV29-1 and TRBJ2-1; D not certain. The germline V gene has CDR1 SQVTM and CDR2 ANQGSEA. The CDR3 spans 11 residues. Trimming took 2 bases from V and 3 from J, leaving 2 bases between them.

The chain has TRBV18 and TRBJ2-1; a weak D match, TRBD2 (5 bases). Germline CDR1 reads KGHSH; CDR2 reads LQKENI. The CDR3 covers 16 residues. V lost 4 bases and J lost 0, with 13 bases in between. The CDR3 DNA follows: TGTGCCAGCTCACTCGTAGCGAGAAACTCCTACAATGAGCAGTTCTTC. Residues: CASSLVARNSYNEQFF.